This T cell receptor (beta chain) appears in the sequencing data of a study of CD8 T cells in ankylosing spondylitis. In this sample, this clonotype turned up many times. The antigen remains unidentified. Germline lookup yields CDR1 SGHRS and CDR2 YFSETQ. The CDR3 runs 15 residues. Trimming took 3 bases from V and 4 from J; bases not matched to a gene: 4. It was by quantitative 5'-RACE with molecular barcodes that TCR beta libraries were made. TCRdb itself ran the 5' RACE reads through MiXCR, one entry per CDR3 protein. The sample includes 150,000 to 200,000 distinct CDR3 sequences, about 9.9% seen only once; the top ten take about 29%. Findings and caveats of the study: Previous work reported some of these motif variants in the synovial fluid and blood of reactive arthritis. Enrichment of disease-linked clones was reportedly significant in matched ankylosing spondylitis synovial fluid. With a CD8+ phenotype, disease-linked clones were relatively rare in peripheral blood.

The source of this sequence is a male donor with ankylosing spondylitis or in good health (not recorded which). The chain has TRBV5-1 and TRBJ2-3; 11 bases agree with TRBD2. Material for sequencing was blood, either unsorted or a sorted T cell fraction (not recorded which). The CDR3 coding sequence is TGCGCCAGCAGCTCAGGACTAGCGGGTGCAGATACGCAGTATTTT. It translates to CASSSGLAGADTQYF.